The subject of this entry is one T cell receptor beta chain. These data are taken from a study of blood T cell repertoires in COVID-19. The wider study: Some COVID-19 samples were acute and others convalescent; all came from the United States, Italy and Spain. The analysed material was cDNA or gDNA that came from T cells, B-cell-depleted T cells, or PBMCs.

The CDR3 is 15 residues long. Germline V gives CDR1 SGHNT, CDR2 YENEEA. Between the trimmed V and J ends, which lost 3 bases and 5 bases, there was a span of 16 bases. Sequencing was performed with immunoSEQ multiplex PCR; in TCRdb, only in-frame clones are kept and a portion is missing. The data contain 200,000 to 250,000 clones, roughly 89% of them seen just once; the ten biggest clones take up around 6.5%. This chain joins TRBV11-3 and TRBJ1-2; D possibly corresponds to TRBD1 (5 bases). Material for sequencing was PBMCs or T cells enriched from blood (not recorded which). The receptor was isolated from a woman aged 40 to 50 who had recovered from COVID-19. The CDR3 sequence is CASSFSGGGSYGYTF. Written as DNA, the CDR3 is TGTGCCAGCAGCTTCTCCGGGGGAGGGAGTTATGGCTACACCTTC.